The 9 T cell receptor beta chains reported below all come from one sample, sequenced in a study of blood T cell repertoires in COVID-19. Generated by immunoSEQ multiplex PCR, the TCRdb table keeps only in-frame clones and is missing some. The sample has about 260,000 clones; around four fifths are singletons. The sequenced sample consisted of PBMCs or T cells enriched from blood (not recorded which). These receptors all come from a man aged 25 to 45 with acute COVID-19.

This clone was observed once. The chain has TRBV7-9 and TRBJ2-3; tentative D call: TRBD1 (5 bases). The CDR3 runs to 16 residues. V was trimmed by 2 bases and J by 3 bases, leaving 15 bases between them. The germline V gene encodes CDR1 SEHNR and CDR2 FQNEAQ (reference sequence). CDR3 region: CASSLLISGKTDTQYF. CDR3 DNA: TGTGCCAGCAGCTTATTGATCTCAGGGAAAACAGATACGCAGTATTTT.

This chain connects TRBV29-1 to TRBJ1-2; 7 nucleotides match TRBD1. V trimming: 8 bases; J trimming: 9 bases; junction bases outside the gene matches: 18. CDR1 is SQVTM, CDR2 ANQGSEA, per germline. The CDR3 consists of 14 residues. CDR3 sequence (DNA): TGCAGCACGGAAACGAGGGGCCAGGGGGAGAGCTACACCTTC. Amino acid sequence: CSTETRGQGESYTF. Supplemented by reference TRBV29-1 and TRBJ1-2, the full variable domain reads SAVISQKPSRDICQRGTSLTIQCQVDSQVTMMFWYRQQPGQSLTLIATANQGSEATYESGFVIDKFPISRPNLTFSTLTVSNMSPEDSSIYLCSTETRGQGESYTFGSGTRLTVV.

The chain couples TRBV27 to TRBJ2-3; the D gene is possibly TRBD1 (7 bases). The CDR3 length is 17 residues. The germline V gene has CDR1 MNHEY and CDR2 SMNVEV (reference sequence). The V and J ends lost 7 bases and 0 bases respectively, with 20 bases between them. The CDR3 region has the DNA TGTGCCAGCACCCCACGAGGAGGGGGCTTTAGCACAGATACGCAGTATTTT. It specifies CASTPRGGGFSTDTQYF.

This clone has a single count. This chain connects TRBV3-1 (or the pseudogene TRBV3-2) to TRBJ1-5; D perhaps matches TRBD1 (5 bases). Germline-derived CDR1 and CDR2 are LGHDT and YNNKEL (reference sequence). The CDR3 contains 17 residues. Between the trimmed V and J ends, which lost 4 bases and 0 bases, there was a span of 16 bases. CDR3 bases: TGTGCCAGCAGCCCATATATGACAGCAAATAGCAATCAGCCCCAGCATTTT. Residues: CASSPYMTANSNQPQHF.

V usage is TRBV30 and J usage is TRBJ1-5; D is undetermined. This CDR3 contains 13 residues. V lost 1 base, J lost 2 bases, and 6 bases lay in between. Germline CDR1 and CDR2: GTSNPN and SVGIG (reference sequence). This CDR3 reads CAWSGAGNQPQHF. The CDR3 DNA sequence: TGTGCCTGGAGTGGGGCAGGCAATCAGCCCCAGCATTTT. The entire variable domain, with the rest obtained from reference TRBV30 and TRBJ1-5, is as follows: SQTIHQWPATLVQPVGSPLSLECTVEGTSNPNLYWYRQAAGRGLQLLFYSVGIGQISSEVPQNLSASRPQDRQFILSSKKLLLSDSGFYLCAWSGAGNQPQHFGDGTRLSIL.

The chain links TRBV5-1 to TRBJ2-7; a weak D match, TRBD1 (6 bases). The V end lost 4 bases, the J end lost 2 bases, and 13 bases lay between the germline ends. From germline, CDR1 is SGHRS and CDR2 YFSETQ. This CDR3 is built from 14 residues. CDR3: CASSEGQRTYEQYV. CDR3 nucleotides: TGCGCCAGCAGCGAAGGACAGCGAACCTACGAGCAGTACGTC.

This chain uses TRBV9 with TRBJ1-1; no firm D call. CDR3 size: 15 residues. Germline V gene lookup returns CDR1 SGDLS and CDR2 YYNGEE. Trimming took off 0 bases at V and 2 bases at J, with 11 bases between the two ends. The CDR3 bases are TGTGCCAGCAGCGTAGTTCAGCGAACTAACACTGAAGCTTTCTTT. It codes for CASSVVQRTNTEAFF.

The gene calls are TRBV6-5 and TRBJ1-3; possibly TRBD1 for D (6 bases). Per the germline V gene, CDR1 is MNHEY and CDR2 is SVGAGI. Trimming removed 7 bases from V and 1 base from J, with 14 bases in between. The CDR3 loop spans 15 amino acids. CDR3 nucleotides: TGTGCCAGCACCTTACTTACAGGGTCTGGAAACACCATATATTTT. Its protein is CASTLLTGSGNTIYF.

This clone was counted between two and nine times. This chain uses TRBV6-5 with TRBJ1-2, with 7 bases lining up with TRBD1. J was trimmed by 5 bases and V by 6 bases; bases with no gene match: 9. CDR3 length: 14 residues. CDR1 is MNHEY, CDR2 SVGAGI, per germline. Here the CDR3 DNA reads TGTGCCAGCAGACCTACAGGGGCTGGATATGGCTACACCTTC. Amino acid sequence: CASRPTGAGYGYTF.